The 25 T cell receptor beta chains reported below all come from one sample, sequenced in a study of post-analysis software for immune sequencing data. General study findings and limits: A handful of TRBV segments were significantly more frequent in patients than in controls. TRBV5-6, TRBV5-1 and TRBV20-1 were among these segments.

No antigens are known for them. Prepared TCR beta cDNA libraries contained unique molecular identifiers. From the PCR reads, TCRdb called clonotypes with MiXCR, one entry per CDR3 protein. The sample yields some 890,000 distinct CDR3 sequences, under 70% seen once. Sequencing was performed on blood. The receptors stem from a girl between 10 and 17 years old with multiple sclerosis.

This chain joins TRBV20-1 and TRBJ1-1; possible D gene TRBD1, 5 bases. Germline assignment: CDR1 DFQATT and CDR2 SNEGSKA (reference sequence). With 8 bases removed from V and 7 bases from J, the gap between germline ends came to 17 bases. The length of the CDR3 is 12 residues. As DNA, the CDR3 is TGCAGTACTACCATGGGGGAGATTGAAGCTTTCTTT. Translation gives CSTTMGEIEAFF.

The V call is TRBV7-6, the J call TRBJ2-3; TRBD2 is a possible D gene (7 bases). Germline CDR1 SGHVS, CDR2 FNYEAQ. This CDR3 is built from 15 residues. Trimming took off 2 bases at V and 5 bases at J, with 14 bases between the two ends. DNA of the CDR3: TGTGCCAGCAGCTTATATGGGGGGGCTGGAGATACGCAGTATTTT. It codes for CASSLYGGAGDTQYF.

This clonotype has just a few counts. This chain uses TRBV6-5 with TRBJ2-5; 8 bases match TRBD1. Germline lookup yields CDR1 MNHEY and CDR2 SVGAGI. This CDR3 comprises 17 residues. The V segment lost 4 bases and the J segment 1 base; nucleotides outside the gene matches: 11. CDR3 DNA sequence: TGTGCCAGCAGTTGGTCGAAACCGGGACAGGCCCAAGAGACCCAGTACTTC. This translates into CASSWSKPGQAQETQYF.

This clonotype has only a few counts. The chain carries TRBV6-5 and TRBJ2-7; the match to TRBD1 covers 8 bases. Trimming took 2 bases from V and 4 from J; bases not matched to a gene: 7. This CDR3 contains 15 residues. CDR1 is MNHEY, CDR2 SVGAGI, per germline. The CDR3 spells CASSYTHRGSYEQYF. Written as DNA, the CDR3 is TGTGCCAGCAGTTACACCCACAGGGGGAGTTACGAGCAGTACTTC.

The chain has TRBV6-6 and TRBJ2-7, with TRBD1 as a possible D gene (5 bases). V was clipped by 8 bases and J by 7 bases, with 6 bases between them. Germline V CDR1 and CDR2: MNHNY, SVGAGI (reference sequence). The CDR3 contains 9 residues. The chain's CDR3 is CASGHEQYF. The DNA for the CDR3 is TGTGCCAGCGGACATGAGCAGTACTTC.

This clonotype was seen a handful of times. This sequence joins TRBV20-1 and TRBJ1-2; no firm D call. The germline V gene has CDR1 DFQATT and CDR2 SNEGSKA (reference sequence). V was trimmed by 3 bases and J by 6 bases, leaving 17 bases between them. The CDR3 is made up of 14 amino acids. The CDR3 DNA sequence: TGCAGTGCTAGCAGCGATCGAGCCCCCCATGGCTACACCTTC. Translation: CSASSDRAPHGYTF.

This clonotype was detected a few times. The CDR3 DNA reads as TGCAGCGTTGGGGCTTTAATCAGGGACAATGAGCAGTTCTTC. Translation gives CSVGALIRDNEQFF. The J gene is TRBJ2-1, the V gene TRBV29-1; D possibly corresponds to TRBD1 (5 bases). Between the trimmed V and J ends, which lost 4 bases and 5 bases, there was a span of 15 bases. Per the germline V gene, CDR1 is SQVTM and CDR2 is ANQGSEA. The CDR3 length is 14 residues.

The rearrangement links TRBV5-1 to TRBJ2-5, with D possibly being TRBD1 (5 bases). This CDR3 contains 15 residues. V was clipped by 0 bases and J by 3 bases, with 12 bases between them. Germline values: CDR1 SGHRS, CDR2 YFSETQ. The CDR3 sequence: CASSLAGRAEETQYF. The CDR3 region has the DNA TGCGCCAGCAGCTTGGCCGGCAGGGCCGAAGAGACCCAGTACTTC. Together with reference TRBV5-1 and TRBJ2-5, the CDR3 gives the full variable domain: KAGVTQTPRYLIKTRGQQVTLSCSPISGHRSVSWYQQTPGQGLQFLFEYFSETQRNKGNFPGRFSGRQFSNSRSEMNVSTLELGDSALYLCASSLAGRAEETQYFGPGTRLLVL.

The V and J genes are TRBV15 and TRBJ2-1; TRBD2 aligns across 8 bases. CDR1 LNHNV and CDR2 YYDKDF come from the germline V gene (reference sequence). Unmatched junction bases numbered 7, after V lost 3 bases and J lost 6 bases. This CDR3 region has 15 residues. The CDR3 sequence is CATSSRQAGGNEQFF. The CDR3 nucleotides read TGTGCCACCAGCAGCCGACAGGCGGGGGGCAATGAGCAGTTCTTC.

This clonotype occurred a few times. CDR3 sequence reads: CASSLGHPWETQYF. The CDR3 DNA reads as TGTGCCAGCAGCCTGGGACATCCTTGGGAGACCCAGTACTTC. The rearrangement uses TRBV4-2 and TRBJ2-5; D perhaps matches TRBD1 (6 bases). The CDR3 sequence is 14 residues long. Germline values: CDR1 LGHNA, CDR2 YNFKEQ. Trimming left V 4 bases short and J 5 bases short, with 14 bases between.

The chain uses TRBV7-9 and TRBJ1-2, with a weak D call TRBD1 (5 bases). Germline CDR1 SEHNR, CDR2 FQNEAQ (reference sequence). Trimming cost V 4 bases and J 0 bases, with 12 bases left between them. The CDR3 sequence is 15 residues long. Here the CDR3 reads CASSSQGWANYGYTF. Written as DNA, the CDR3 is TGTGCCAGCAGCTCCCAGGGATGGGCTAACTATGGCTACACCTTC.

This chain links TRBV29-1 with TRBJ2-5; possibly TRBD1 for D (6 bases). Trimming stripped 4 bases from V and 1 base from J, with 10 bases between. This CDR3 comprises 13 residues. Germline V gene data show CDR1 as SQVTM and CDR2 as ANQGSEA. CDR3 loop: CSVARDIQETQYF. As DNA, the CDR3 is TGCAGCGTTGCCAGGGACATCCAAGAGACCCAGTACTTC.

This sequence joins TRBV20-1 and TRBJ1-1; D ambiguous. With 3 bases removed from V and 0 bases from J, the gap between germline ends came to 17 bases. Germline lookup yields CDR1 DFQATT and CDR2 SNEGSKA (reference sequence). The CDR3 has 16 residues. CDR3 coding DNA: TGCAGTGCTAGTTCATCGTGGGGATCTATGAACACTGAAGCTTTCTTT. This gives the protein CSASSSWGSMNTEAFF.

V gene TRBV29-1 combines with J gene TRBJ2-5; D perhaps matches TRBD1 (5 bases). V was clipped by 1 base and J by 5 bases, with 20 bases between them. The CDR3 contains 16 residues. CDR1 is SQVTM, CDR2 ANQGSEA, per germline. DNA for the CDR3: TGCAGCGTTGAAGGTACTCAGTTTGCCCCAGGGGAGACCCAGTACTTC. Translating it yields CSVEGTQFAPGETQYF.

The chain combines TRBV7-2 with TRBJ2-7; no clear D gene. The germline V gene encodes CDR1 SGHTA and CDR2 FQGNSA. The length of the CDR3 is 12 residues. The V gene lost 0 bases and the J gene lost 6 bases, with 6 bases spanning the gap. The DNA of the CDR3 is TGTGCCAGCAGCTTAGCCTTGTCCGAGCAGTACTTC. As protein: CASSLALSEQYF.

The CDR3 coding sequence is TGTGCCACCAGCACCTATGACCCGGGCAGTTCGTTGCAGTACTTC. As protein: CATSTYDPGSSLQYF. The chain carries TRBV15 and TRBJ2-4; the D is unclear. This CDR3 region has 15 residues. Trimming shortened V by 4 bases and J by 13 bases, and 23 bases separated the two germline ends. Looked up from germline, CDR1 is LNHNV and CDR2 is YYDKDF (reference sequence). Full variable domain (remainder filled in from reference TRBV15 and TRBJ2-4): DAMVIQNPRYQVTQFGKPVTLSCSQTLNHNVMYWYQQKSSQAPKLLFHYYDKDFNNEADTPDNFQSRRPNTSFCFLDIRSPGLGDTAMYLCATSTYDPGSSLQYFGAGTRLSVL.

As for this clonotype: One end of the junction varies from germline; a read error may be responsible. The rearrangement uses TRBV2 and TRBJ2-7; either TRBD1 or TRBD2 may supply D (5 bases each). The length of the CDR3 is 15 residues. The germline V gene encodes CDR1 SNHLY and CDR2 FYNNEI. The CDR3 sequence: CAGREAGTQSYEQYF. CDR3 in DNA: TGTGCCGGCAGAGAAGCCGGGACCCAATCCTACGAGCAGTACTTC. The whole variable domain, remainder taken from reference TRBV2 and TRBJ2-7, is EPEVTQTPSHQVTQMGQEVILRCVPISNHLYFYWYRQILGQKVEFLVSFYNNEISEKSEIFDDQFSVERPDGSNFTLKIRSTKLEDSAMYFCAGREAGTQSYEQYFGPGTRLTVT.

The chain carries TRBV2 and TRBJ2-5; 8 bases are shared with TRBD1. V was clipped by 7 bases and J by 2 bases; unmatched bases: 12. The germline gives CDR1 SNHLY, CDR2 FYNNEI. CDR3 size: 16 residues. The CDR3 region has the DNA TGTGCCAGCATTGTTTCGGGGACAGGTTTTCAAGAGACCCAGTACTTC. The encoded protein is CASIVSGTGFQETQYF.

This clonotype was seen a handful of times. This chain uses TRBV12-3 or TRBV12-4 with TRBJ2-7; 9 bases match TRBD2. This CDR3 is 15 amino acids long. J was trimmed by 0 bases and V by 5 bases; bases with no gene match: 5. DNA for the CDR3: TGTGCCAGCAGTCCGAGCGGGAGGCCCTCCTACGAGCAGTACTTC. Protein: CASSPSGRPSYEQYF.

V is TRBV20-1 and J is TRBJ1-2; D unresolved. In germline, CDR1 is DFQATT, CDR2 SNEGSKA (reference sequence). This CDR3 region has 15 residues. The V gene lost 0 bases and the J gene lost 1 base, with 12 bases spanning the gap. The CDR3 DNA sequence: TGCAGTGCTAGAGATCGTCCGGGGAATAACTATGGCTACACCTTC. It specifies CSARDRPGNNYGYTF.

The chain uses TRBV15 and TRBJ2-3, with unresolved D. Germline CDR1 and CDR2: LNHNV and YYDKDF (reference sequence). This CDR3 comprises 15 residues. V lost 1 base and J lost 4, with 12 bases in between. The chain's CDR3 is CATSRGASSPDTQYF. The CDR3 nucleotides are TGTGCCACCAGCAGAGGGGCCTCAAGTCCAGATACGCAGTATTTT. Full variable domain (missing parts from reference TRBV15 and TRBJ2-3): DAMVIQNPRYQVTQFGKPVTLSCSQTLNHNVMYWYQQKSSQAPKLLFHYYDKDFNNEADTPDNFQSRRPNTSFCFLDIRSPGLGDTAMYLCATSRGASSPDTQYFGPGTRLTVL.

The chain is built from TRBV7-3 and TRBJ2-3; D not resolved. Trimming took off 5 bases at V and 2 bases at J, with 11 bases between the two ends. The germline CDR1 and CDR2 sequences are SGHTA and FQGTGA. CDR3 length equals 14 residues. The DNA of the CDR3 is TGTGCCAGCAGCCCAAAGGCACTCACAGATACGCAGTATTTT. Protein: CASSPKALTDTQYF.

The chain links TRBV18 to TRBJ2-7; D is unresolved. Germline lookup yields CDR1 KGHSH and CDR2 LQKENI. Trimming removed 1 base from V and 6 bases from J, with 10 bases in between. The CDR3 spans 13 residues. CDR3 loop: CASSPQPSLEQYF. In DNA, the CDR3 is TGTGCCAGCTCACCACAACCCTCCCTCGAGCAGTACTTC.

This clonotype was counted between two and nine times. The chain couples TRBV6-5 to TRBJ2-3; D not certain. Trimming left V 0 bases short and J 1 base short, with 11 bases between. The CDR3 length is 16 residues. CDR1 is MNHEY, CDR2 SVGAGI, per germline. The CDR3 spells CASSYSSLVGTDTQYF. CDR3 nucleotide sequence: TGTGCCAGCAGTTACTCGTCCTTGGTTGGCACAGATACGCAGTATTTT.

This clonotype has just a few counts. This rearrangement joins TRBV20-1 to TRBJ1-1; tentatively, D is TRBD1 (5 bases). CDR3 length: 15 residues. V lost 6 bases, J lost 3 bases, and 20 bases lay in between. CDR1 and CDR2 from the germline V gene are DFQATT and SNEGSKA (reference sequence). CDR3 residues: CSAWFDGGGDTEAFF. In nucleotides, the CDR3 is TGCAGTGCGTGGTTTGATGGGGGGGGGGACACTGAAGCTTTCTTT.